Listed below are T cell receptor beta chains from one sample, sequenced in a study of shared clonotypes between healthy human individuals. Generated by immunoSEQ multiplex PCR, the TCRdb table keeps only in-frame clones and is missing some. The top ten clones hold nearly 25% of a sample with 550,000 to 750,000 clones, around 90% of them seen once. What was sequenced was naive CD8+ T cells sorted from blood. The receptor source for this set is a man between 25 and 39 years old in good health. Each CDR3 is given with its conserved first and last residue. D genes are given only for firm matches. A row's size may be missing; if present it is once, few, many or a size class.

v_call	j_call	clone_size	d_call	cdr3_aa	cdr3_nt
TRBV28	TRBJ1-2	NA	NA	CASSPYAGSPYGYTF	TGTGCCAGCAGTCCCTACGCGGGTAGTCCCTATGGCTACACCTTC
TRBV10-1	TRBJ2-7	NA	NA	CASSEFDQGTLSYEQYF	TGCGCCAGCAGTGAGTTCGACCAGGGGACCCTCTCCTACGAGCAGTACTTC
TRBV7-3	TRBJ1-5	NA	NA	CASSPAGNQPQHF	TGTGCCAGCAGTCCCGCGGGCAATCAGCCCCAGCATTTT
TRBV4-1	TRBJ1-2	NA	NA	CASRGLDGYTF	TGCGCCAGCAGAGGGTTGGACGGCTACACCTTC
TRBV19	TRBJ1-2	NA	NA	CASTPPRVPYGYTF	TGTGCCAGTACCCCGCCGAGGGTTCCCTATGGCTACACCTTC
TRBV7-9	TRBJ2-1	NA	NA	CASSFLRLGNNEQFF	TGTGCCAGCAGCTTTCTGAGACTAGGAAACAATGAGCAGTTCTTC
TRBV11-2	TRBJ1-1	few	NA	CASSLIRNTEAFF	TGTGCCAGCAGCCTCATTAGGAACACTGAAGCTTTCTTT
TRBV29-1	TRBJ1-2	NA	NA	CSVEAGPLGVYGYTF	TGCAGCGTTGAGGCAGGACCCCTGGGGGTCTATGGCTACACCTTC
TRBV4-3	TRBJ1-4	NA	NA	CASSQERGPEKLFF	TGCGCCAGCAGCCAAGAGAGGGGCCCAGAAAAACTGTTTTTT
TRBV19	TRBJ2-7	NA	TRBD2	CASSPGGTSAYEQYF	TGTGCCAGTAGCCCTGGAGGGACTAGCGCCTACGAGCAGTACTTC
TRBV27	TRBJ2-7	NA	NA	CASGGSYEQYF	TGTGCCAGCGGGGGCTCCTACGAGCAGTACTTC
TRBV29-1	TRBJ2-1	NA	NA	CSVEDGAGNEQFF	TGCAGCGTTGAAGATGGGGCAGGGAATGAGCAGTTCTTC
TRBV29-1	TRBJ2-1	NA	NA	CSVEEHDRPQHNEQFF	TGCAGCGTTGAAGAACATGACAGGCCCCAACACAATGAGCAGTTCTTC
TRBV28	TRBJ2-5	NA	TRBD2	CASSLIGTSPETQYF	TGTGCCAGCAGTTTAATAGGGACTAGCCCAGAGACCCAGTACTTC
TRBV5-3	TRBJ2-7	NA	NA	CARSLVTASLSSYEQYF	TGTGCCAGAAGCTTGGTGACAGCCTCGCTAAGCTCCTACGAGCAGTACTTC